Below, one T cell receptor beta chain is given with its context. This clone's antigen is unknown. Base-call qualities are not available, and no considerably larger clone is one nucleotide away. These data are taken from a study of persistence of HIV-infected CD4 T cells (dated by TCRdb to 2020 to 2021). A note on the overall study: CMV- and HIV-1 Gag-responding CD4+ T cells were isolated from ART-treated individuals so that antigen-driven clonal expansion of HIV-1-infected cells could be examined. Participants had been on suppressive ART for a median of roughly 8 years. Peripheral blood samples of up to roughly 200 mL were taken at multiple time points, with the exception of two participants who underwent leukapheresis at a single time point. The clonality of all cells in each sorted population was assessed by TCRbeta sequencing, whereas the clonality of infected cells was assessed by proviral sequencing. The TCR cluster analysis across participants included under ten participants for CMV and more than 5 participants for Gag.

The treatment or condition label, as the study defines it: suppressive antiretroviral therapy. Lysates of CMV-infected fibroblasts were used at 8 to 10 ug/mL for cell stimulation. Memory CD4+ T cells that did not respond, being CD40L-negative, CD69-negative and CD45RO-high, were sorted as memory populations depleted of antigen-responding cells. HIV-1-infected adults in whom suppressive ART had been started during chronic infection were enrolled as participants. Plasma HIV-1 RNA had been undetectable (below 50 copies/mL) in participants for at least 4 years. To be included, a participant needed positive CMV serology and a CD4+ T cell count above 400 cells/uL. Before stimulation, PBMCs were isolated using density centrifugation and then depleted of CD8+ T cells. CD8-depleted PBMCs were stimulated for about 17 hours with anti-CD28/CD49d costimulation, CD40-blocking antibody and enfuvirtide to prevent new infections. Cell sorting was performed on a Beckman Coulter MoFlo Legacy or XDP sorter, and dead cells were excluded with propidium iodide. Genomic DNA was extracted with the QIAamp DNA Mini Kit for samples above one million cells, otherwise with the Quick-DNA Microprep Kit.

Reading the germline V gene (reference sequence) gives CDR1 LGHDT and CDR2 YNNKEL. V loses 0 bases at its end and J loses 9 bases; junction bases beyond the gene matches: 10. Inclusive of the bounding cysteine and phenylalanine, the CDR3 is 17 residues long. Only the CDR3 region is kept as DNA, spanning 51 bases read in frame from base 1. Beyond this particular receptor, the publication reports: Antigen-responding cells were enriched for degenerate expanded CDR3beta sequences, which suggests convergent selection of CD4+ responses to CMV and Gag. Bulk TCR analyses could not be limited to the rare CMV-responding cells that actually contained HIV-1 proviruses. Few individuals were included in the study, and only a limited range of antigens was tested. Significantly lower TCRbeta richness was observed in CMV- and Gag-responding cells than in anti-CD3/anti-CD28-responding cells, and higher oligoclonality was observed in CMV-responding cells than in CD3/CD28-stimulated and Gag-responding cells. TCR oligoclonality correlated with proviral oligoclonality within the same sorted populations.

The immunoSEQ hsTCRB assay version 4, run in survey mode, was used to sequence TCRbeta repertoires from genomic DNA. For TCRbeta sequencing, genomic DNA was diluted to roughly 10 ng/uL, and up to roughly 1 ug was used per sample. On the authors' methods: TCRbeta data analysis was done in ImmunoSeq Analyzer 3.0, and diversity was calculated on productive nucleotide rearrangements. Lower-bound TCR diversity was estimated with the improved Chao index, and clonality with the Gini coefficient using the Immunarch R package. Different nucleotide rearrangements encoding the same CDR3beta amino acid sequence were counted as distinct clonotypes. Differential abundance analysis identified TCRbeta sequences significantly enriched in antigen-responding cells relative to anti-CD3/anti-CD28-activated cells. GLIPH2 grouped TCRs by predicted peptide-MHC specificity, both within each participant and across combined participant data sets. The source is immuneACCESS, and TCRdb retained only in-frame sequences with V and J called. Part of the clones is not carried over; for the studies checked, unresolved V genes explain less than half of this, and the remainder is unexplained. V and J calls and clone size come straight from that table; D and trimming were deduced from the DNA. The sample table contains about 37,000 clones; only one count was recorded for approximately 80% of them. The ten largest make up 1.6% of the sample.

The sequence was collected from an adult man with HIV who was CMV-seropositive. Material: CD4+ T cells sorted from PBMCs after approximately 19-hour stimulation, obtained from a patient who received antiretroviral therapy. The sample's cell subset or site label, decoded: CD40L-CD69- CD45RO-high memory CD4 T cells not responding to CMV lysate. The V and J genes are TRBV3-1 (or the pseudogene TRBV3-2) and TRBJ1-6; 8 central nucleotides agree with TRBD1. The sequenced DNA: TGTGCCAGCAGCCAAGATCTACAGGGGGGATTAATTTCACCCCTCCACTTT. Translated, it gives CASSQDLQGGLISPLHF.